The 8 T cell receptor beta chains reported below all come from one sample, sequenced in a study of spatial heterogeneity in lung cancer. Time point of the sample: sample taken at primary tumor resection. Study-level results: One measure, the expanded intratumoral alpha and beta TCR count, tracked tumor mutation counts.

TCRdb re-derived calls from the 5' RACE reads in MiXCR, one entry per CDR3 protein. The sample records around 11,000 distinct CDR3 sequences, about 7.4% being singletons. No antigen is known for these receptors. This specimen was lung tumor tissue, taken at surgery. All receptors come from a female donor with early-stage non-small cell lung cancer.

This clonotype has only a few counts. This rearrangement joins TRBV6-5 to TRBJ1-1, with TRBD1 as a possible D gene (5 bases). CDR1 is MNHEY, CDR2 SVGAGI, per germline. The CDR3 has 13 amino acids. V lost 2 bases and J lost 3, with 7 bases in between. CDR3 sequence reads: CASSYRGDTEAFF. CDR3 nucleotide sequence: TGTGCCAGCAGTTACCGGGGGGACACTGAAGCTTTCTTT.

This clonotype showed up many times. The chain has TRBV5-6 and TRBJ2-7, with TRBD1 identical over 7 bases. Germline CDR1 reads SGHDT; CDR2 reads YYEEEE. V lost 2 bases and J lost 3; bases outside the gene matches: 8. The CDR3 extends over 15 amino acids. CDR3 DNA sequence: TGTGCCAGCAGCTTTGTAGGGGGCGCGGGCTACGAGCAGTACTTC. The encoded protein is CASSFVGGAGYEQYF. The full variable domain, with the rest looked up from reference TRBV5-6 and TRBJ2-7, is DAGVTQSPTHLIKTRGQQVTLRCSPKSGHDTVSWYQQALGQGPQFIFQYYEEEERQRGNFPDRFSGHQFPNYSSELNVNALLLGDSALYLCASSFVGGAGYEQYFGPGTRLTVT.

In this sample, this clonotype turned up many times. The V call is TRBV28, the J call TRBJ1-5; a weak D match, TRBD1 (6 bases). The V gene lost 6 bases and the J gene lost 5 bases, with 14 bases spanning the gap. The CDR3 contains 14 residues. Germline V CDR1 and CDR2: MDHEN, SYDVKM. CDR3 region: CASSEPTGYQPQHF. In nucleotides, the CDR3 is TGTGCCAGCAGCGAACCTACAGGGTATCAGCCCCAGCATTTT.

A few counts support this clonotype. J is TRBJ2-1 and V is TRBV2, with D maybe TRBD2 (7 bases). Germline loops: CDR1 SNHLY, CDR2 FYNNEI. There are 16 residues in the CDR3. Deletions cut 1 base from V and 4 bases from J, with 14 bases between. The CDR3 bases are TGTGCCAGCAGTGAAGAAGGGGGGGGCCTGTACAATGAGCAGTTCTTC. Protein product: CASSEEGGGLYNEQFF.

This clonotype has ten or more counts. The chain carries TRBV15 and TRBJ1-5, with D hard to call. The germline gives CDR1 LNHNV, CDR2 YYDKDF (reference sequence). V was clipped by 1 base and J by 1 base, with 5 bases between them. The CDR3 contains 14 residues. The CDR3 reads CATSRGGSNQPQHF. In nucleotides, the CDR3 is TGTGCCACCAGCAGAGGAGGGAGCAATCAGCCCCAGCATTTT.

There are many counts of this clonotype. V is TRBV7-2 and J is TRBJ1-2; D not resolved. Germline CDR1 and CDR2: SGHTA and FQGNSA. This CDR3 is built from 14 residues. The V gene lost 4 bases and the J gene lost 4 bases, with 13 bases spanning the gap. The CDR3 DNA sequence: TGTGCCAGCAGCTCCGACACGAACCTCTATGGCTACACCTTC. This encodes CASSSDTNLYGYTF.

CDR3 region: CASSLTGGGAEQFF. The CDR3 nucleotides are TGTGCCAGCAGCTTAACAGGCGGGGGAGCTGAGCAGTTCTTC. The chain recombines TRBV7-3 with TRBJ2-1, with 7 bases matching TRBD2. V shed 0 bases and J 9 bases; nucleotides not matched to a gene: 5. Germline V gene data show CDR1 as SGHTA and CDR2 as FQGTGA. The CDR3 contains 14 residues.

The V call is TRBV7-2, the J call TRBJ2-7; 7 bases line up with TRBD1. CDR3 size: 13 residues. Trimming cost V 5 bases and J 2 bases; bases outside gene matches: 3. The V gene's germline CDR1 is SGHTA and CDR2 FQGNSA. The CDR3 DNA reads TGTGCCAGCAGCCAGGGACAGACCTACGAGCAGTACTTC. Protein sequence: CASSQGQTYEQYF.